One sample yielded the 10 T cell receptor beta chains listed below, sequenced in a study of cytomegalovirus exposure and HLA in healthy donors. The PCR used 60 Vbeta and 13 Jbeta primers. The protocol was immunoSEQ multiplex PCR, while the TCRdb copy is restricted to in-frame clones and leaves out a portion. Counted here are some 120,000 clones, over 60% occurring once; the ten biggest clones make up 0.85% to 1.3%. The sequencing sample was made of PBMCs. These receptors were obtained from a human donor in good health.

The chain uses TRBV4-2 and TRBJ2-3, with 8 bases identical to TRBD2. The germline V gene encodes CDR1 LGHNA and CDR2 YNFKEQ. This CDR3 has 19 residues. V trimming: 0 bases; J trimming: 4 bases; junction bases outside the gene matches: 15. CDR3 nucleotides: TGTGCCAGCAGCCAAGAATTGGGGGCGGGGGGAATCCCAGCAGATACGCAGTATTTT. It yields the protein CASSQELGAGGIPADTQYF.

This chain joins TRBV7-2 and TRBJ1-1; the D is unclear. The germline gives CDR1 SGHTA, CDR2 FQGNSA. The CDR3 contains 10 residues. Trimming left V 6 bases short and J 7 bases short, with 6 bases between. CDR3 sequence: CASSRVEAFF. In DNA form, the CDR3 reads TGTGCCAGCAGTCGAGTTGAAGCTTTCTTT.

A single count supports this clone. The CDR3 loop reads CATSRVDRGAFF. The CDR3 nucleotides are TGTGCCACCAGCAGAGTTGACAGGGGAGCTTTCTTT. This chain links TRBV15 with TRBJ1-1; 8 bases align to TRBD1. The CDR3 has 12 amino acids. Germline CDR1 is LNHNV and CDR2 is YYDKDF (reference sequence). Trimming removed 1 base from V and 10 bases from J; junction bases left unmatched: 2.

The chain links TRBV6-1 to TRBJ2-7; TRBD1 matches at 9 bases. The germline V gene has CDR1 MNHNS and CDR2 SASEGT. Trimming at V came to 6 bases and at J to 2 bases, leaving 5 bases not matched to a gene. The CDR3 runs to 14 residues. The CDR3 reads CASSTDRGTYEQYF. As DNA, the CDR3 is TGTGCCAGCAGCACGGACAGGGGAACCTACGAGCAGTACTTC.

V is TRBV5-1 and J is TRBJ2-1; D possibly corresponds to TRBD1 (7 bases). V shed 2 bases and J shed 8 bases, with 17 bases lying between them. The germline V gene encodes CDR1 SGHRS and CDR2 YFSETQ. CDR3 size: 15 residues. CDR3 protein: CASSFGGTDFDEQFF. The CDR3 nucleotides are TGCGCCAGCAGCTTTGGCGGGACAGATTTTGATGAGCAGTTCTTC.

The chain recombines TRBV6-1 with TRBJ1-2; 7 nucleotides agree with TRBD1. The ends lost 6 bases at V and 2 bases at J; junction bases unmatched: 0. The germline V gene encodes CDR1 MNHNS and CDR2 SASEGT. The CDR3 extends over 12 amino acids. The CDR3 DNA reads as TGTGCCAGCAGACAGGGGAACTATGGCTACACCTTC. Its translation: CASRQGNYGYTF.

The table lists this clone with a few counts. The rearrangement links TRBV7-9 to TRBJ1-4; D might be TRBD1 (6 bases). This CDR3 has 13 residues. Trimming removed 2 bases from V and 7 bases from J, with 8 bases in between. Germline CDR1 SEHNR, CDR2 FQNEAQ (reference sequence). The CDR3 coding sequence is TGTGCCAGCAGCTTAAGGGGGGGTGAAAAACTGTTTTTT. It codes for CASSLRGGEKLFF.

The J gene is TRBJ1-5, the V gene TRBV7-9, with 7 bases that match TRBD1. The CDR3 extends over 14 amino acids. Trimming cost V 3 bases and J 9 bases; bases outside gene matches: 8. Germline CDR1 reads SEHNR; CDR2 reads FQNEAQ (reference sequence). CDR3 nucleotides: TGTGCCAGCAGCTTGGGGACAGCCATACCGCCCCAGCATTTT. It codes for CASSLGTAIPPQHF.

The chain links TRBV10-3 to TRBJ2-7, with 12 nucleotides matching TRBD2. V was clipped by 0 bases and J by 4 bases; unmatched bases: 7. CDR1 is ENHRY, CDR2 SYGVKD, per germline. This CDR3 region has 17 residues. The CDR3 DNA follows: TGTGCCATCAGTGAGTCTGGGCTAGCGGGGGGGATTTACGAGCAGTACTTC. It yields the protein CAISESGLAGGIYEQYF.

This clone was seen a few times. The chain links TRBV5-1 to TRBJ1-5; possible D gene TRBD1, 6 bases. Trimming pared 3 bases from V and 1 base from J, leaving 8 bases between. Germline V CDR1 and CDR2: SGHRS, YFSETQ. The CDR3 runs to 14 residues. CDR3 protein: CASSWTESNQPQHF. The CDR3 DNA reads TGCGCCAGCAGCTGGACAGAGAGCAATCAGCCCCAGCATTTT.